Presented here are 21 T cell receptor beta chains from one specimen sequenced in a study of cytomegalovirus exposure and HLA in healthy donors. The PCR ran on 60 Vbeta and 13 Jbeta primers. Only in-frame clones appear in the TCRdb table, and some are missing; sequencing was by immunoSEQ multiplex PCR. The sample lists about 190,000 clones, roughly nine tenths seen once, with roughly 0.98% in the top ten. The sequencing input was PBMCs. These receptors all come from a boy younger than 10 in good health and CMV-seronegative.

This sequence joins TRBV9 and TRBJ2-5, with 7 bases aligning to TRBD2. With V trimmed by 2 bases and J by 0 bases, 1 base remained unmatched. This CDR3 is built from 14 residues. Germline V CDR1 and CDR2: SGDLS, YYNGEE. CDR3 amino acids: CASSVGGDQETQYF. In nucleotides, the CDR3 is TGTGCCAGCAGCGTGGGGGGGGACCAAGAGACCCAGTACTTC.

The CDR3, as DNA: TGTGCCAGCAGTGGGACTAGCGGGGGCTATGAGGAGACCCAGTACTTC. Protein: CASSGTSGGYEETQYF. This chain links TRBV28 with TRBJ2-5; 14 positions agree with TRBD2. From germline, CDR1 is MDHEN and CDR2 SYDVKM. Losses at the gene ends were 5 bases for V and 5 bases for J; bases not matched to a gene: 7. The CDR3 is made up of 16 amino acids.

The V call is TRBV5-6, the J call TRBJ2-3; 7 positions match TRBD2. V lost 4 bases, J lost 4 bases, and 0 bases stayed unmatched. The V gene's germline CDR1 is SGHDT and CDR2 YYEEEE. CDR3 length equals 12 residues. CDR3: CASSGGADTQYF. CDR3 nucleotides: TGTGCCAGCAGCGGGGGGGCAGATACGCAGTATTTT.

This clone was counted a few times. The genes are TRBV4-1 and TRBJ1-2; a weak D match, TRBD1 (5 bases). The CDR3 sequence is 15 residues long. V gave up 0 bases and J gave up 5 bases, with 13 bases separating them. Germline lookup yields CDR1 MGHRA and CDR2 YSYEKL. The CDR3 bases are TGCGCCAGCAGCCAAGAGACAGAAATTCGTTATGGCTACACCTTC. This encodes CASSQETEIRYGYTF.

The rearrangement links TRBV7-4 to TRBJ1-3; D remains ambiguous. V was shortened by 5 bases and J by 3 bases, with 8 bases between the two germline ends. The CDR3 loop spans 13 amino acids. Per the germline V gene, CDR1 is SGHVT and CDR2 is SQSDAQ. The CDR3 reads CASSRQFGNTIYF. The CDR3 coding sequence is TGTGCCAGCAGCCGTCAGTTTGGAAACACCATATATTTT. Full variable domain (rest looked up from reference TRBV7-4 and TRBJ1-3): GAGVSQSPRYKVAKRGRDVALRCDSISGHVTLYWYRQTLGQGSEVLTYSQSDAQRDKSGRPSGRFSAERPERSVSTLKIQRTEQGDSAVYLCASSRQFGNTIYFGEGSWLTVV.

The chain combines TRBV11-2 with TRBJ1-2; possible D gene TRBD1, 6 bases. The CDR3 is made up of 15 amino acids. Germline lookup yields CDR1 SGHAT and CDR2 FQNNGV. With 5 bases removed from V and 0 bases from J, the gap between germline ends came to 13 bases. The CDR3 is CASSPGQRPNYGYTF. The CDR3 DNA follows: TGTGCCAGCAGCCCTGGACAGAGACCTAACTATGGCTACACCTTC. Full variable domain (outside the CDR3, taken from reference TRBV11-2 and TRBJ1-2): EAGVAQSPRYKIIEKRQSVAFWCNPISGHATLYWYQQILGQGPKLLIQFQNNGVVDDSQLPKDRFSAERLKGVDSTLKIQPAKLEDSAVYLCASSPGQRPNYGYTFGSGTRLTVV.

This clone was counted once. The chain recombines TRBV27 with TRBJ2-7; D may be TRBD1 (6 bases). CDR1 and CDR2 (germline): MNHEY, SMNVEV (reference sequence). This CDR3 has 13 amino acids. The V end lost 6 bases, the J end lost 3 bases, and 12 bases lay between the germline ends. The CDR3 is CASRNPGDYEQYF. Here the CDR3 DNA reads TGTGCCAGCAGGAACCCAGGGGACTACGAGCAGTACTTC.

This clone is a singleton in its sample. This chain links TRBV7-2 with TRBJ2-7; 7 bases fit TRBD1. Germline-derived CDR1 and CDR2 are SGHTA and FQGNSA. The ends lost 5 bases at V and 2 bases at J; junction bases unmatched: 6. This CDR3 is built from 14 residues. The CDR3 region has the DNA TGTGCCAGCAGCGCGAGACAGGGTACCTACGAGCAGTACTTC. Translation gives CASSARQGTYEQYF. Based on the CDR3 plus reference TRBV7-2 and TRBJ2-7, the full variable domain is GAGVSQSPSNKVTEKGKDVELRCDPISGHTALYWYRQSLGQGLEFLIYFQGNSAPDKSGLPSDRFSAERTGGSVSTLTIQRTQQEDSAVYLCASSARQGTYEQYFGPGTRLTVT.

The V call is TRBV6-5, the J call TRBJ2-5; TRBD2 matches 7 bases. The CDR3 loop spans 16 amino acids. V shed 2 bases and J 5 bases; nucleotides not matched to a gene: 11. Germline V gives CDR1 MNHEY, CDR2 SVGAGI. In DNA form, the CDR3 reads TGTGCCAGCAGTTACGGGCTAGCGCGTAGCGGGGAGACCCAGTACTTC. Amino acids: CASSYGLARSGETQYF.

This clone appeared a single time. This chain connects TRBV25-1 to TRBJ2-7; D possibly corresponds to TRBD1 (6 bases). The CDR3 consists of 12 residues. The germline gives CDR1 MGHDK, CDR2 SYGVNS. Trimming left V 8 bases short and J 3 bases short, with 11 bases between. The CDR3 sequence: CASGGQFYEQYF. In DNA, the CDR3 is TGTGCCAGCGGGGGACAATTCTACGAGCAGTACTTC.

The chain couples TRBV19 to TRBJ2-3, with TRBD2 identical over 11 bases. This CDR3 comprises 15 residues. With V trimmed by 6 bases and J by 9 bases, 11 bases remained unmatched. Germline values: CDR1 LNHDA, CDR2 SQIVND (reference sequence). In DNA, the CDR3 is TGTGCCAGTAGAGACTTTAGCGGGAGGGCCCCCACGCAGTATTTT. It translates to CASRDFSGRAPTQYF.

As for this clone: Germline is not matched at one junction end, which may reflect a read error. V is TRBV6-6 and J is TRBJ2-1; D not resolved. From germline, CDR1 is MNHNY and CDR2 SVGAGI (reference sequence). CDR3 size: 10 residues. CDR3 bases: TGTGCCAGCAGACACAATAAGCAGTTCTTC. Its protein is CASRHNKQFF.

The rearrangement links TRBV4-2 to TRBJ1-2; 7 positions agree with TRBD1. This CDR3 region has 14 residues. Germline-derived CDR1 and CDR2 are LGHNA and YNFKEQ. Germline trimming cut 3 bases from V and 5 bases from J; bases unmatched to any gene: 6. Written as DNA, the CDR3 is TGTGCCAGCAGCCAGGAAGACAGGGAGTATGGCTACACCTTC. Translating gives CASSQEDREYGYTF.

A single count supports this clone. The gene calls are TRBV19 and TRBJ2-5; D remains ambiguous. The V gene's germline CDR1 is LNHDA and CDR2 SQIVND (reference sequence). V was clipped by 5 bases and J by 4 bases, with 5 bases between them. The CDR3 runs 11 residues. The CDR3 protein is CASSSSETQYF. For the CDR3, the DNA is TGTGCCAGTAGTTCGTCAGAGACCCAGTACTTC.

V usage is TRBV5-4 and J usage is TRBJ1-3; no clear D. This CDR3 is 17 amino acids long. Trimming pared 4 bases from V and 1 base from J, leaving 18 bases between. Germline-derived CDR1 and CDR2 are SGHNT and YYREEE (reference sequence). The CDR3 spells CASSPRGPVGSGNTIYF. CDR3 DNA: TGTGCCAGCAGCCCACGAGGGCCAGTTGGGTCTGGAAACACCATATATTTT.

This clone has just one count. V gene TRBV2 combines with J gene TRBJ1-5; D ambiguous. V lost 7 bases, J lost 3 bases, and 16 bases lay in between. This CDR3 comprises 15 residues. CDR1 and CDR2 from the germline V gene are SNHLY and FYNNEI. The CDR3 DNA sequence: TGTGCCAGCACCCCGGGAGTCAGTCCCAATCAGCCCCAGCATTTT. Translation: CASTPGVSPNQPQHF.

The V gene is TRBV28, the J gene TRBJ2-7, with a possible D match to TRBD2 (6 bases). CDR3 length: 13 amino acids. V was cut by 6 bases and J by 2 bases, with 11 bases left in between. Per germline, CDR1 MDHEN and CDR2 SYDVKM. The CDR3 reads CASRGGTAYEQYF. The CDR3 DNA reads as TGTGCCAGCAGGGGGGGTACAGCCTACGAGCAGTACTTC.

The chain combines TRBV5-4 with TRBJ2-7; perhaps TRBD1 as D (5 bases). CDR1 and CDR2 from the germline V gene are SGHNT and YYREEE (reference sequence). There are 14 residues in the CDR3. Trimming took off 0 bases at V and 3 bases at J, with 10 bases between the two ends. For the CDR3, the DNA is TGTGCCAGCAGCTTGGCACCCAGGGTCTACGAGCAGTACTTC. This codes for CASSLAPRVYEQYF.

This chain joins TRBV6-1 and TRBJ2-7, with D possibly being TRBD1 (5 bases). Germline V lookup: CDR1 MNHNS, CDR2 SASEGT. The CDR3 loop spans 11 amino acids. Trimming cost V 8 bases and J 4 bases, with 9 bases left between them. CDR3 region: CASSRDYEQYF. The DNA for the CDR3 is TGTGCCAGCTCCAGGGATTACGAGCAGTACTTC.

This sequence joins TRBV10-1 and TRBJ2-2; 7 bases line up with TRBD1. The CDR3 totals 17 residues. Germline V lookup: CDR1 WNHNN, CDR2 SYGVQD (reference sequence). Losses at the gene ends were 3 bases for V and 5 bases for J; bases not matched to a gene: 12. DNA for the CDR3: TGCGCCAGCAGTGATTCCAGGGGCAGGGGGTTTACCGGGGAGCTGTTTTTT. Protein: CASSDSRGRGFTGELFF.

This clone came up a few times. The chain recombines TRBV6-6 with TRBJ1-4; D call uncertain. The germline V gene has CDR1 MNHNY and CDR2 SVGAGI (reference sequence). V lost 3 bases and J 8 bases, leaving 13 bases between the germline ends. This CDR3 comprises 14 residues. The CDR3 nucleotides read TGTGCCAGCAGTTATGGTCAGAACGCCGAAAAACTGTTTTTT. Translating gives CASSYGQNAEKLFF.